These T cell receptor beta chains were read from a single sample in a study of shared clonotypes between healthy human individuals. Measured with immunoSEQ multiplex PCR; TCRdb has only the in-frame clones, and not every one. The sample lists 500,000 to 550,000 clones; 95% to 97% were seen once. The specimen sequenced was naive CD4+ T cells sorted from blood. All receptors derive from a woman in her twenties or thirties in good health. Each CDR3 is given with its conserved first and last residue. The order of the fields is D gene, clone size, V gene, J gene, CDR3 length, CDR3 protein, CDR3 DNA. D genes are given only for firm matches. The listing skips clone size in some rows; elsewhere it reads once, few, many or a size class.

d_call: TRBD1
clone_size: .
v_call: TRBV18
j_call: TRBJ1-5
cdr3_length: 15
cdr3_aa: CASSPQGGRNQPQHF
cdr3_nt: TGTGCCAGCTCACCACAAGGGGGCCGCAATCAGCCCCAGCATTTT

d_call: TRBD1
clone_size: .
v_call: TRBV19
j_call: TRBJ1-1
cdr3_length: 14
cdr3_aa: CASRKTGGFSEAFF
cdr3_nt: TGTGCCAGTAGAAAGACAGGGGGCTTCTCTGAAGCTTTCTTT

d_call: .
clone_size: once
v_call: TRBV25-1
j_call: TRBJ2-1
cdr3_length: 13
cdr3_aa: CASQQRVIDEQFF
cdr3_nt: TGTGCCAGCCAACAGCGAGTGATCGATGAGCAGTTCTTC

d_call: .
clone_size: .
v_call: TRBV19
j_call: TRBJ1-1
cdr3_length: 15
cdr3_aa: CASRLAGHLNTEAFF
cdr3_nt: TGTGCCAGTAGACTAGCAGGACACTTGAACACTGAAGCTTTCTTT

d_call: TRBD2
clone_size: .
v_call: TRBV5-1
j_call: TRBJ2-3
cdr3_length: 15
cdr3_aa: CASSPGTSGTDTQYF
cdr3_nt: TGCGCCAGCAGCCCGGGGACTAGCGGCACAGATACGCAGTATTTT

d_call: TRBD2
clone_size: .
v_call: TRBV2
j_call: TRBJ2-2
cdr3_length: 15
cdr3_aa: CASSTIAGEPGELFF
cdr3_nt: TGTGCCAGCAGTACTATAGCGGGTGAGCCCGGGGAGCTGTTTTTT

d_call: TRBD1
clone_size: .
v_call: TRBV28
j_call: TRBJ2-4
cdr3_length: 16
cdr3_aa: CASSSDRARAKNIQYF
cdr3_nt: TGTGCCAGCAGCTCCGACAGGGCTAGGGCCAAAAACATTCAGTACTTC

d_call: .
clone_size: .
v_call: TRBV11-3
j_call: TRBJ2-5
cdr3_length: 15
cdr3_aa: CASSKTRGAQETQYF
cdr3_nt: TGTGCCAGCAGCAAGACCCGGGGTGCCCAAGAGACCCAGTACTTC

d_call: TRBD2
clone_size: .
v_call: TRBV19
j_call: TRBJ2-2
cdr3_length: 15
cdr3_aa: CASSVLAGGSGELFF
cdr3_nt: TGTGCCAGTAGCGTACTAGCGGGAGGTTCCGGGGAGCTGTTTTTT

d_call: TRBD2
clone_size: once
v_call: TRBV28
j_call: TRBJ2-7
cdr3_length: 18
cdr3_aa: CASSFSGTSGRARYEQYF
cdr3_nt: TGTGCCAGCAGTTTTTCAGGGACTAGCGGGAGGGCCAGGTACGAGCAGTACTTC

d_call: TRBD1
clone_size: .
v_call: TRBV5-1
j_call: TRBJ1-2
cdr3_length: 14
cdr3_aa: CASGLPGQEYGYTF
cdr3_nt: TGCGCCAGCGGACTCCCGGGACAGGAATATGGCTACACCTTC

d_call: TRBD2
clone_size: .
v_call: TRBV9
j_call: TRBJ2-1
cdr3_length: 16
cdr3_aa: CASSAGGLAAYNEQFF
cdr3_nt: TGTGCCAGCAGCGCAGGGGGACTAGCGGCCTACAATGAGCAGTTCTTC

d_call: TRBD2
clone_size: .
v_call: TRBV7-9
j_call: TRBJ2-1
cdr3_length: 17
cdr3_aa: CASSLLSGRYPHTTEFF
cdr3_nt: TGTGCCAGCAGCTTATTAAGCGGGAGGTATCCCCACACTACAGAGTTCTTC

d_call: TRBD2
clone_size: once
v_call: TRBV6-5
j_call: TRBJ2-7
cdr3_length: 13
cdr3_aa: CASTRSGTYEQYF
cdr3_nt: TGTGCCAGCACCCGTAGCGGGACCTACGAGCAGTACTTC

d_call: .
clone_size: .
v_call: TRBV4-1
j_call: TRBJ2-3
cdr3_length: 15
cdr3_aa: CASRAGGRTTDTQYF
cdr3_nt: TGCGCCAGCAGGGCCGGTGGGCGGACCACAGATACGCAGTATTTT

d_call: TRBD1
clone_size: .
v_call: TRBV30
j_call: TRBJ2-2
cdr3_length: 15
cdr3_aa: CAWGRQGAVTGELFF
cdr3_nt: TGTGCCTGGGGCCGACAGGGGGCGGTCACCGGGGAGCTGTTTTTT

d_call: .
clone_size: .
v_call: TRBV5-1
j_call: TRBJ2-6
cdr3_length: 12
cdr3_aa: CASGLGANVLTF
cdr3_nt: TGCGCCAGCGGGCTGGGGGCCAACGTCCTGACTTTC

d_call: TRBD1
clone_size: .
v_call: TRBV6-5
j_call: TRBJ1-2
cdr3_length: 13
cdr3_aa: CASSPDRVYGYTF
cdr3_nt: TGTGCCAGCAGCCCTGACAGGGTCTATGGCTACACCTTC

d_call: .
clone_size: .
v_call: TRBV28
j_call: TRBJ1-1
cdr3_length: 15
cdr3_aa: CASSLVQGRHTEAFF
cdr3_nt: TGTGCCAGCAGTTTAGTTCAGGGGCGACATACTGAAGCTTTCTTT

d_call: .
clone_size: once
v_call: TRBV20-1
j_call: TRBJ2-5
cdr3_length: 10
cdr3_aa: CSARRETQYF
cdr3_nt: TGCAGTGCTAGGAGGGAGACCCAGTACTTC

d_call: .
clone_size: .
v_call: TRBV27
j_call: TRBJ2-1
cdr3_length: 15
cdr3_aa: CASSQDQSSYNEQFF
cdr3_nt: TGTGCCAGCAGTCAGGACCAGAGCTCCTACAATGAGCAGTTCTTC

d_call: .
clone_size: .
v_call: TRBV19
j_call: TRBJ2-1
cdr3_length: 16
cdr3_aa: CASSVERQGAYNEQFF
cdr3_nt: TGTGCCAGTAGTGTAGAGAGGCAGGGAGCCTACAATGAGCAGTTCTTC

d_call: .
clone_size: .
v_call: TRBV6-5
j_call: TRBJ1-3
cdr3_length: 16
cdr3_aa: CASSYSLASAGNTIYF
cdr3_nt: TGTGCCAGCAGTTACTCTTTAGCCTCCGCTGGAAACACCATATATTTT

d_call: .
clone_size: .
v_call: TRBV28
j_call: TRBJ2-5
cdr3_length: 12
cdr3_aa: CASSAPQLTQYF
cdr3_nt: TGTGCCAGCAGTGCCCCCCAGTTGACCCAGTACTTC

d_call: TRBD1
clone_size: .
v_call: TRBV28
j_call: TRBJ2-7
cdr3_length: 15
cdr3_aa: CASRTPGTGVDEQYF
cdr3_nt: TGTGCCAGCAGAACCCCCGGGACAGGGGTAGACGAGCAGTACTTC

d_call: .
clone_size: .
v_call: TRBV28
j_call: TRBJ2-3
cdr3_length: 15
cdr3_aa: CASSLVQRVPDTQYF
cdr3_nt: TGTGCCAGCAGTTTAGTCCAGCGGGTGCCAGATACGCAGTATTTT

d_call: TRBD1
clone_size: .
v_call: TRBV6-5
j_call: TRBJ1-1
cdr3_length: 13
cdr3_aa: CASSGTGIFEAFF
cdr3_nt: TGTGCCAGCAGCGGGACAGGGATATTTGAAGCTTTCTTT

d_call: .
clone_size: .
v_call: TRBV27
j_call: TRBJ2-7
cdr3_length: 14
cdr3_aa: CASSFRRAFDEQYF
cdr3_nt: TGTGCCAGCAGTTTTAGGAGGGCTTTCGACGAGCAGTACTTC

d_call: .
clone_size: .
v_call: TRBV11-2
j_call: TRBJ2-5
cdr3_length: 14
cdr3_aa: CASRTLRGGETQYF
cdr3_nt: TGTGCCAGCAGAACGCTGAGGGGTGGAGAGACCCAGTACTTC

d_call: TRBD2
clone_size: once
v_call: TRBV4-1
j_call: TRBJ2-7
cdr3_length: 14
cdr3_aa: CASSQLAGVYEQYF
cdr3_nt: TGCGCCAGCAGCCAACTAGCGGGGGTCTACGAGCAGTACTTC